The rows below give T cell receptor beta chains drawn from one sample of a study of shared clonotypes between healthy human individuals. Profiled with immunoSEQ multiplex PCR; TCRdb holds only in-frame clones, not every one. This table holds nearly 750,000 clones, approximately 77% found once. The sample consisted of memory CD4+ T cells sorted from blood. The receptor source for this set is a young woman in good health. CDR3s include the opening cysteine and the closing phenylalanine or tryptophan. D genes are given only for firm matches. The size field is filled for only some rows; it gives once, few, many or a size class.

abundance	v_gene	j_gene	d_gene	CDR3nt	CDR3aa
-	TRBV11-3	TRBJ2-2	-	TGTGCCAGCAGCTTAATGGGGTACGGGGAGCTGTTTTTT	CASSLMGYGELFF
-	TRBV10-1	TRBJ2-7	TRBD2	TGCGCCAGCAGGCAACTAGCGGGGACGTCCTACGAGCAGTACTTC	CASRQLAGTSYEQYF
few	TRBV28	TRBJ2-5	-	TGTGCCAGCAGTTCACCGGTTGGAGAGACCCAGTACTTC	CASSSPVGETQYF
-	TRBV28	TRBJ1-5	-	TGTGCCAGCAGCACTCAAGATCAGCCCCAGCATTTT	CASSTQDQPQHF
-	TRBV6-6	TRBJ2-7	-	TGTGCCAGCAGTTATGGGACCCCGTCCTTATACGAGCAGTACTTC	CASSYGTPSLYEQYF
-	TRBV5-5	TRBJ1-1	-	TGTGCCAGCAGCGCGGGCCAAAGGGTAAGGACTGAAGCTTTCTTT	CASSAGQRVRTEAFF
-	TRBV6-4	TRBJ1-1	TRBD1	TGTGCCAGCAGTGTTAACAGGGGTAGCACTGAAGCTTTCTTT	CASSVNRGSTEAFF
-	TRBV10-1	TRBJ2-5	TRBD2	TGCGCCAGCAGCCTCAGCGGGGGAGAGACCCAGTACTTC	CASSLSGGETQYF
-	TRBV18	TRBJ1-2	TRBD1	TGTGCCAGCTCACCGTCCGGGACAGGGTATGGCTACACCTTC	CASSPSGTGYGYTF
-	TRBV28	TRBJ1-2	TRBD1	TGTGCCAGCAGTCCAGGACAGGGCCGTAACTATGGCTACACCTTC	CASSPGQGRNYGYTF
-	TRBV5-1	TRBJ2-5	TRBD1	TGCGCCAGCCACAGGGGGCAGGGGGAGACCCAGTACTTC	CASHRGQGETQYF
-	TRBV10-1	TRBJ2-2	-	TGCGCCAGCAGTGCTCAAAACACCGGGGAGCTGTTTTTT	CASSAQNTGELFF
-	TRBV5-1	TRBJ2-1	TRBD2	TGCGCCAGCAGCCGGCTAGCGGGAGGTTCCTACAATGAGCAGTTCTTC	CASSRLAGGSYNEQFF
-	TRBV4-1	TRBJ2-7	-	TGCGCCAGCAGCCAAGTACGACACTACGAGCAGTACTTC	CASSQVRHYEQYF
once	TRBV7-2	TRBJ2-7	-	TGTGCCAGCAGCTTACGCGAGCGCCTCTACGAGCAGTACTTC	CASSLRERLYEQYF
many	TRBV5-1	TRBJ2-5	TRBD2	TGCGCCAGCTCCAAAACTAGCGGGAGCTACCAAGAGACCCAGTACTTC	CASSKTSGSYQETQYF
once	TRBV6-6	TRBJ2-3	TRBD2	TGTGCCAGCAGTTACTCGACTAGCGGGTACACAGATACGCAGTATTTT	CASSYSTSGYTDTQYF
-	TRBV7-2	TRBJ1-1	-	TGTGCCAGCAGCTCCCTCGACAGGAACACTGAAGCTTTCTTT	CASSSLDRNTEAFF
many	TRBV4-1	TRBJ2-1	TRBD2	TGCGCCAGCAGCCCGCCTTACCGGGAAGCGGGAGGCAATGAGCAGTTCTTC	CASSPPYREAGGNEQFF
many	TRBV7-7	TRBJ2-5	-	TGTGCCAGCAGCCCACGGGGAGTGAGAGAGACCCAGTACTTC	CASSPRGVRETQYF
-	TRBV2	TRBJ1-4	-	TGTGCCAGCACCAGAACCCAAAATGAAAAACTGTTTTTT	CASTRTQNEKLFF
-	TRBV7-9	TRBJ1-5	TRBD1	TGTGCCAGCAGTAGCCAGGGGGGGCAGCCCCAGCATTTT	CASSSQGGQPQHF
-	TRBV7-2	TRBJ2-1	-	TGTGCCAGCAGCTTAGTGGACAATGAGCAGTTCTTC	CASSLVDNEQFF
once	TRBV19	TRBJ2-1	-	TGTGCCAGTAGTTATAGCGGAGGAAGCTCCTACAATGAGCAGTTCTTC	CASSYSGGSSYNEQFF
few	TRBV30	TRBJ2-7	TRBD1	TGTGCCTGGAGCAGGGGGTGGGAGCAGTACTTC	CAWSRGWEQYF
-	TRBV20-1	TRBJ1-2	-	TGCAGTGCTGGTATGGATGGCTACACCTTC	CSAGMDGYTF
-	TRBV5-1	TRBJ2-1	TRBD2	TGCGCCAGCAGCCTCACTAGCGGACACCCCAATGAGCAGTTCTTC	CASSLTSGHPNEQFF
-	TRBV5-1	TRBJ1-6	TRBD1	TGCGCCAGCAGCTTGGGCCCGGACAGGAATAATTCACCCCTCCACTTT	CASSLGPDRNNSPLHF
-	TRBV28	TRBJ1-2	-	TGTGCCAGCAGTTTTCCAAGGGCAGGGAGGAACTATGGCTACACCTTC	CASSFPRAGRNYGYTF
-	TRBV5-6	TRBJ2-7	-	TGTGCCAGCAGCCCGGTTATGGAGAGCCGGCAGTACTTC	CASSPVMESRQYF
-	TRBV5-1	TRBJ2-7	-	TGCGCCAGCAGCCGTGCGGCCGGGCGCGGCGACGAGCAGTACTTC	CASSRAAGRGDEQYF
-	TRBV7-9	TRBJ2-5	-	TGTGCCAGCAGCTTAGATTTTCCTAGCAAACCATCAATACAAGAGACCCAGTACTTC	CASSLDFPSKPSIQETQYF
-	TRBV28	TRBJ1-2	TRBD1	TGTGCCAGCAGGAGGACAGGGGGCGCTGGCTACACCTTC	CASRRTGGAGYTF
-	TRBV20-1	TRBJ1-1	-	TGCAGTGCTAGAGATAGACTATGGGCTTTCTTT	CSARDRLWAFF
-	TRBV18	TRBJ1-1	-	TGTGCCAGCTCACCGGTTCCAGGGTTTAGAAACACTGAAGCTTTCTTT	CASSPVPGFRNTEAFF
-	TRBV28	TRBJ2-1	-	TGTGCCAGCAGTTTTGGGCCGACTAGTTCTGGTGCCAATGAGCAGTTCTTC	CASSFGPTSSGANEQFF
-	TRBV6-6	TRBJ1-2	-	TGTGCCAGCAGTACGACCTATGGCTACACCTTC	CASSTTYGYTF
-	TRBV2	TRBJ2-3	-	TGTGCCAGCAGGTCTACAGTGGGCGCCAGAGATACGCAGTATTTT	CASRSTVGARDTQYF